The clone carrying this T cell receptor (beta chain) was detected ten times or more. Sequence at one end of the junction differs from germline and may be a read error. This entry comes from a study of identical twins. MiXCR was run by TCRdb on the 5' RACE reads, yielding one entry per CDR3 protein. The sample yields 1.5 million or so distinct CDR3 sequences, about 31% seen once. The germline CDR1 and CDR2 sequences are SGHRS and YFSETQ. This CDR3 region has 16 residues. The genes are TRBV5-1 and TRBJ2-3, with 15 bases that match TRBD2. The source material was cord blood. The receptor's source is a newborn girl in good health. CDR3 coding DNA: TGTGCCAGCAGCCCCGGACTAGCGGGGGGGTCGGATACGCAGTATTTT. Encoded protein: CASSPGLAGGSDTQYF.